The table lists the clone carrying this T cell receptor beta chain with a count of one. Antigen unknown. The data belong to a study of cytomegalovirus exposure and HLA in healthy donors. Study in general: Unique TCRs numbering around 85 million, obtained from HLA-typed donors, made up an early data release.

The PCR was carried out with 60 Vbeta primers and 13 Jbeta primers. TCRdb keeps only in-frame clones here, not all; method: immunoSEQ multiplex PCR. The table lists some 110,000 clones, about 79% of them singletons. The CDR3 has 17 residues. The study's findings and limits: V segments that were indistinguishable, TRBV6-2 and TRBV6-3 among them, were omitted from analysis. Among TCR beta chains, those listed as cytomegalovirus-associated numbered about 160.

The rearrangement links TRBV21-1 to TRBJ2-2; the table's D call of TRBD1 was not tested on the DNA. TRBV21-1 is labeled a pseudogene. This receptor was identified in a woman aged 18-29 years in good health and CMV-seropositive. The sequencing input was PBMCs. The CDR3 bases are TGTGCCAGCAGCCCTCCCCGGACAGGTACGAACACCGGGGAGCTGTTTTTT. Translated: CASSPPRTGTNTGELFF.